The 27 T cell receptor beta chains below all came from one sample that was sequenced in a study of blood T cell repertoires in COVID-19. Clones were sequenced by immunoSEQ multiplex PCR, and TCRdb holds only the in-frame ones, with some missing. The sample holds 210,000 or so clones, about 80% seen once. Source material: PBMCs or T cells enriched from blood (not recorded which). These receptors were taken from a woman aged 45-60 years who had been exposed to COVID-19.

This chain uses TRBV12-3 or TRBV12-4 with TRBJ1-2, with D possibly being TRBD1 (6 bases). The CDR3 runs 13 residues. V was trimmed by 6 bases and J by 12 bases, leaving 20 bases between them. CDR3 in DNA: TGTGCCAGCAGCCACGGACAGCCCCTCGAAAACACCTTC. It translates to CASSHGQPLENTF.

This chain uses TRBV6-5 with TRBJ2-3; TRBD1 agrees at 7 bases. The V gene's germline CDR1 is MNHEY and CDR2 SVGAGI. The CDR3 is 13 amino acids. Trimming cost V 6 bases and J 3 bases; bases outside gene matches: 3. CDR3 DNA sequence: TGTGCCAGCAGGCAACAGGGGACAGATACGCAGTATTTT. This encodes CASRQQGTDTQYF.

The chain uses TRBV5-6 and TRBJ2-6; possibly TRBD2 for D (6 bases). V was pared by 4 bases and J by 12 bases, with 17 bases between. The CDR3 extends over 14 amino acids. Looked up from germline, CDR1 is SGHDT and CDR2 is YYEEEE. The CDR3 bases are TGTGCCAGCAGCGTCCGGGACTCCCCGATCGTCCTGACTTTC. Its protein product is CASSVRDSPIVLTF.

The CDR3 region has the DNA TGTGCCAGCTCACCAACCCCGGGGTTCTCTGGGGCCAACGTCCTGACTTTC. This translates into CASSPTPGFSGANVLTF. The gene calls are TRBV18 and TRBJ2-6, with a tentative D call TRBD2 (5 bases). The CDR3 totals 17 residues. The germline V gene has CDR1 KGHSH and CDR2 LQKENI. Trimming removed 2 bases from V and 0 bases from J, with 11 bases in between.

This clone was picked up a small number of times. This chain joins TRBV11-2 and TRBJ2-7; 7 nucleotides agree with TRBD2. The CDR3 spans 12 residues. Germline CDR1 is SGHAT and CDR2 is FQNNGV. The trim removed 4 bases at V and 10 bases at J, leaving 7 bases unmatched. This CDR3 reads CASSSRTSRQYF. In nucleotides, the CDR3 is TGTGCCAGCAGCTCCCGGACTAGTAGACAGTACTTC.

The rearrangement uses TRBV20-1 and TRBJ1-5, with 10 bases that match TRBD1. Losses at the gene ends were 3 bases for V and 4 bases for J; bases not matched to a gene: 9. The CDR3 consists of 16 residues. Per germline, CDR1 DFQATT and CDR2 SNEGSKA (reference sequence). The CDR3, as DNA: TGCAGTGCTAGTAGCCCGGGACAGGGGTTAAATCAGCCCCAGCATTTT. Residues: CSASSPGQGLNQPQHF.

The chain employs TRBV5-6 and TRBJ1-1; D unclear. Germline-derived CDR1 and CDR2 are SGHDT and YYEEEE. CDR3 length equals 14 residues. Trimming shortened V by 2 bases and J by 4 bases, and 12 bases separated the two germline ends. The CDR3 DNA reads TGTGCCAGCAGCTTTCGGCGGCCGAGCACTGAAGCTTTCTTT. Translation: CASSFRRPSTEAFF.

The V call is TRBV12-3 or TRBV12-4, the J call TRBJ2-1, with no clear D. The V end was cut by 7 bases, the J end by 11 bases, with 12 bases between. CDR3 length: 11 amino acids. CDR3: CASTSKRQQFF. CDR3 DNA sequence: TGTGCCAGCACTTCCAAGAGGCAGCAGTTCTTC.

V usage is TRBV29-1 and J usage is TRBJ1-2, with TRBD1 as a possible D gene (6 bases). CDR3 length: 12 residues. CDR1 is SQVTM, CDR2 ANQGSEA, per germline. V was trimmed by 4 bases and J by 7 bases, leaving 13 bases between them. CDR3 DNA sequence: TGCAGCGTTGGCCCAGGGGTTGGTGGCTACACCTTC. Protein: CSVGPGVGGYTF.

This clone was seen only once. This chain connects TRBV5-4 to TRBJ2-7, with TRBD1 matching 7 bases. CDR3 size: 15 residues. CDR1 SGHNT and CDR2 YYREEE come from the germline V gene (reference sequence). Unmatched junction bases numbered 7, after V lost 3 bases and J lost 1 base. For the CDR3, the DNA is TGTGCCAGCAGCTCCGGGACAGTACCATCCTACGAGCAGTACTTC. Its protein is CASSSGTVPSYEQYF.

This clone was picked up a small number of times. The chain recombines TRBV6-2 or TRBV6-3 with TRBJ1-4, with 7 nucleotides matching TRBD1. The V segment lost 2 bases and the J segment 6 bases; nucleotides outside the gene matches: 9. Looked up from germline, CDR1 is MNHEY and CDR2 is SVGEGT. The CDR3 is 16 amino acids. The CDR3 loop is CASSYPPATGDEKLFF. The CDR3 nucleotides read TGTGCCAGCAGTTACCCGCCCGCAACAGGGGATGAAAAACTGTTTTTT.

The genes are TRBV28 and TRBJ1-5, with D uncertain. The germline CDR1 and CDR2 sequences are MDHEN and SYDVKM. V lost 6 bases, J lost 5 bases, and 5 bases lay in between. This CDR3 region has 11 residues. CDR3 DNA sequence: TGTGCCAGCAGACGAGATCAGCCCCAGCATTTT. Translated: CASRRDQPQHF.

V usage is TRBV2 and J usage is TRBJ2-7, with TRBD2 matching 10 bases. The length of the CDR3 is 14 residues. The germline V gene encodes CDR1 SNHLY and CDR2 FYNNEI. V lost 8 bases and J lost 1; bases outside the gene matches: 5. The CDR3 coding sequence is TGTGCCAGCGCTGGGACTAGCGCTTCCTACGAGCAGTACTTC. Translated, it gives CASAGTSASYEQYF.

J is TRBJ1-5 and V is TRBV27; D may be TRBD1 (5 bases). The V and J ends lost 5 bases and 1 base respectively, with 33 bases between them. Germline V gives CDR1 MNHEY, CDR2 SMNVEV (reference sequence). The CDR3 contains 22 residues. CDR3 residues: CASSPTFAFLGRGSKSNQPQHF. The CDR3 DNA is TGTGCCAGCAGTCCCACCTTCGCGTTCCTCGGGCGGGGGAGCAAGAGCAATCAGCCCCAGCATTTT.

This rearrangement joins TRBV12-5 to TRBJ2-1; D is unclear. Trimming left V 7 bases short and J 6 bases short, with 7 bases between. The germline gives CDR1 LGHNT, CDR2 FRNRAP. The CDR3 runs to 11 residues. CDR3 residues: CASAWSNEQFF. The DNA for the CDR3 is TGTGCTAGTGCCTGGAGCAATGAGCAGTTCTTC. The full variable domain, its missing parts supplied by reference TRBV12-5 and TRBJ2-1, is DARVTQTPRHKVTEMGQEVTMRCQPILGHNTVFWYRQTMMQGLELLAYFRNRAPLDDSGMPKDRFSAEMPDATLATLKIQPSEPRDSAVYFCASAWSNEQFFGPGTRLTVL.

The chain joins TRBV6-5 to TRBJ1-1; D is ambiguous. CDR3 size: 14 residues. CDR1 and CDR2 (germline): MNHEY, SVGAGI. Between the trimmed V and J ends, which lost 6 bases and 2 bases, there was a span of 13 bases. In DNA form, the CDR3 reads TGTGCCAGCAGAAGTTTTTTGGGCAACACTGAAGCTTTCTTT. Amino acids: CASRSFLGNTEAFF.

The CDR3: CASRRTGAFYEQYF. CDR3 sequence (DNA): TGCGCCAGCAGGAGGACAGGGGCCTTCTACGAGCAGTACTTC. The V gene is TRBV23-1, the J gene TRBJ2-7; TRBD1 aligns across 9 bases. TRBV23-1 has ORF status, its function being uncertain. This CDR3 contains 14 residues. The ends lost 6 bases at V and 3 bases at J; junction bases unmatched: 6.

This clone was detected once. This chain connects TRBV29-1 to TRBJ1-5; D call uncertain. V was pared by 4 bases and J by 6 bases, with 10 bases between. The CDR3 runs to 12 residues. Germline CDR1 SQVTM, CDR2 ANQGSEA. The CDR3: CSVGAMGQPQHF. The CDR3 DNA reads TGCAGCGTTGGGGCAATGGGTCAGCCCCAGCATTTT.

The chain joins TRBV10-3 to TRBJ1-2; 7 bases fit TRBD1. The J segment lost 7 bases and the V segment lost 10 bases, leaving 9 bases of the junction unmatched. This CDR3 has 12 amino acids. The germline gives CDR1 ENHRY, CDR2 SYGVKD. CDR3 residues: CATTQGSSGYTF. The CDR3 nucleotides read TGTGCCACTACACAGGGGTCAAGTGGCTACACCTTC.

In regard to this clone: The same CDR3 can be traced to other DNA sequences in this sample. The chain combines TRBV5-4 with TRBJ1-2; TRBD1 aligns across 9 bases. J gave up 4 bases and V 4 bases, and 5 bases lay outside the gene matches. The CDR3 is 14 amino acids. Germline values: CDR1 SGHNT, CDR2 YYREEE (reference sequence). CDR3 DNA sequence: TGTGCCAGCAGCCTTACAGGGGGCCGCTATGGCTACACCTTC. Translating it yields CASSLTGGRYGYTF.

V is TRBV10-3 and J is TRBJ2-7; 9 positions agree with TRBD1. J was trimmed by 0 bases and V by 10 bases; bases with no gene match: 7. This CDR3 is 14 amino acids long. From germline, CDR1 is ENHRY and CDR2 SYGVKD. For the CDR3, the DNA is TGTGCCACCACCCGGGACAGGGACTCCTACGAGCAGTACTTC. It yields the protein CATTRDRDSYEQYF.

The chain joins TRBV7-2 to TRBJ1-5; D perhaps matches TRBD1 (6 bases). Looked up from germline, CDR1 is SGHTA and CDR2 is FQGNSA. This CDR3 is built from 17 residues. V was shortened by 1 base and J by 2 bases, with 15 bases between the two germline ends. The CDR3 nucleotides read TGTGCCAGCAGCTTAGTGGCAGGGGCGAGCGGCAATCAGCCCCAGCATTTT. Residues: CASSLVAGASGNQPQHF. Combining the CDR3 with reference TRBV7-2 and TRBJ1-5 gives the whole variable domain GAGVSQSPSNKVTEKGKDVELRCDPISGHTALYWYRQSLGQGLEFLIYFQGNSAPDKSGLPSDRFSAERTGGSVSTLTIQRTQQEDSAVYLCASSLVAGASGNQPQHFGDGTRLSIL.

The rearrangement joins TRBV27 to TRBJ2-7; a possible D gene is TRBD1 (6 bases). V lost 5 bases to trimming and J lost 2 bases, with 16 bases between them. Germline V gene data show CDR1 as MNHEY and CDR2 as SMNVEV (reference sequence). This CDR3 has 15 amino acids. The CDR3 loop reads CASSGAGTTTYEQYF. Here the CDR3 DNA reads TGTGCCAGCAGTGGGGCCGGGACAACAACCTACGAGCAGTACTTC.

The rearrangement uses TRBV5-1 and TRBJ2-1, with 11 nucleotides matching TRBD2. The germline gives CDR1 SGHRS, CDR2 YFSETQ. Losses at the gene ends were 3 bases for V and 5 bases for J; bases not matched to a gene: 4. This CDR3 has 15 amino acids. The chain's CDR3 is CASSSGTSGHNEQFF. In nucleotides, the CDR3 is TGCGCCAGCAGCTCCGGGACTAGCGGTCACAATGAGCAGTTCTTC. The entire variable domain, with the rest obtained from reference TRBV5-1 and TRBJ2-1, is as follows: KAGVTQTPRYLIKTRGQQVTLSCSPISGHRSVSWYQQTPGQGLQFLFEYFSETQRNKGNFPGRFSGRQFSNSRSEMNVSTLELGDSALYLCASSSGTSGHNEQFFGPGTRLTVL.

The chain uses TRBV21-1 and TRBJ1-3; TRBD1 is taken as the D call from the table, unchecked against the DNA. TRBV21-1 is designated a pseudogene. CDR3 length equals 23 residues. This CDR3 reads CASSKSGRGRHTGVLFSGNTIYF. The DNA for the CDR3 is TGTGCCAGCAGCAAATCCGGCCGGGGTCGGCACACAGGGGTCCTATTCTCTGGAAACACCATATATTTT.

The chain's CDR3 is CASSQDTGQETQYF. The CDR3 DNA follows: TGTGCCAGCAGCCAAGATACAGGGCAAGAGACCCAGTACTTC. The chain is built from TRBV4-2 and TRBJ2-5; possibly TRBD1 for D (6 bases). This CDR3 spans 14 amino acids. Germline CDR1 LGHNA, CDR2 YNFKEQ. V was pared by 0 bases and J by 2 bases, with 7 bases between.

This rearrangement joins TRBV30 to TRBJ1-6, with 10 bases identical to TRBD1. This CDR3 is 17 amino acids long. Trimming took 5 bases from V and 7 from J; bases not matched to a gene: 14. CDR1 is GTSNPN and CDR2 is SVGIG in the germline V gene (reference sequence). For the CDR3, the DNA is TGTGCCTGGCGGACCCTTCGACAGGGGGCTCCAAATTCACCCCTCCACTTT. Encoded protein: CAWRTLRQGAPNSPLHF.